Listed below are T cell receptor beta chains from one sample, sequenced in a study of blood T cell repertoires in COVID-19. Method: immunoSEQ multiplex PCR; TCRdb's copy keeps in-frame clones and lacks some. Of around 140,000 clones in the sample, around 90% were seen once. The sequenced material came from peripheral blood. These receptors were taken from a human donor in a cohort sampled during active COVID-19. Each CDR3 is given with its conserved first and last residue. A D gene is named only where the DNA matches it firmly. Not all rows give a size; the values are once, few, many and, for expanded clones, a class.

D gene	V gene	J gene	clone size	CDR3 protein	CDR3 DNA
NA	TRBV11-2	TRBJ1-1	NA	CASSEPPGAEAFF	TGTGCCAGCAGTGAACCCCCAGGGGCTGAAGCTTTCTTT
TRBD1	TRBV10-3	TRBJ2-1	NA	CAISVAGTGGYNEQFF	TGTGCCATCAGTGTGGCCGGGACAGGGGGCTACAATGAGCAGTTCTTC
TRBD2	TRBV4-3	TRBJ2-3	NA	CASSRYSGESTDTQYF	TGCGCCAGCAGCCGCTATAGCGGGGAGAGCACAGATACGCAGTATTTT
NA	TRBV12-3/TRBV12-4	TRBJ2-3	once	CASIIADTQYF	TGTGCCAGCATCATCGCGGATACGCAGTATTTT
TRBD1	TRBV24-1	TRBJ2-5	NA	CATSDLGTGGVGETQYF	TGTGCCACCAGTGATTTAGGGACAGGGGGAGTGGGGGAGACCCAGTACTTC
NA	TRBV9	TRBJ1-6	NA	CASSVDTRDSPLHF	TGTGCCAGCAGCGTAGATACGAGGGATTCACCCCTCCACTTT
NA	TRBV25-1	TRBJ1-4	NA	CATTTVEGPGELFF	TGTGCCACCACAACCGTGGAGGGGCCTGGGGAACTGTTTTTT
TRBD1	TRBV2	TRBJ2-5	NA	CASRGQGTETQYF	TGTGCCAGCAGGGGACAGGGGACGGAGACCCAGTACTTC
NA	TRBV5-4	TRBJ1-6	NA	CASSSTGNSPLHF	TGTGCCAGCAGTTCAACAGGGAATTCACCCCTCCACTTT
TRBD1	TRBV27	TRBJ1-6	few	CASSLAGGASPLHF	TGTGCCAGCAGTTTAGCAGGGGGCGCTTCACCCCTCCACTTT
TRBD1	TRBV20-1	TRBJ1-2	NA	CSASGTGGGYGYTF	TGCAGTGCTAGTGGGACAGGGGGAGGTTATGGCTACACCTTC
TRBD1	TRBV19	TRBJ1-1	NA	CASSEAHDRDRTEAFF	TGTGCCAGTAGTGAGGCCCACGACAGGGATCGTACTGAAGCTTTCTTT
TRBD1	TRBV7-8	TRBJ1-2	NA	CASSQRLQGNYGYTF	TGTGCCAGCAGCCAACGGCTACAGGGGAACTATGGCTACACCTTC
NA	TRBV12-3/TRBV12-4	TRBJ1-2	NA	CASSLWSRDGYTF	TGTGCCAGCAGTTTATGGAGCAGGGATGGCTACACCTTC
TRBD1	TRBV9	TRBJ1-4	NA	CASSVGQGAATNEKLFF	TGTGCCAGCAGCGTCGGACAGGGGGCCGCAACTAATGAAAAACTGTTTTTT
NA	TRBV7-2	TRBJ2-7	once	CASSASSYEQYF	TGTGCCAGCAGCGCGAGCTCCTACGAGCAGTACTTC
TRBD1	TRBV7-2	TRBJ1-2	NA	CASSQETGPFGYTF	TGTGCCAGCAGCCAGGAGACAGGGCCATTTGGCTACACCTTC
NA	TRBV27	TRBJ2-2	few	CASSQNTGELFF	TGTGCCAGCAGCCAGAACACCGGGGAGCTGTTTTTT
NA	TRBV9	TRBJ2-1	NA	CASGLAFNEQFF	TGTGCCAGCGGCCTAGCGTTCAATGAGCAGTTCTTC
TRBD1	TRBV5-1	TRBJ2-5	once	CASSLQGWETQYF	TGCGCCAGCAGCTTACAGGGGTGGGAGACCCAGTACTTC
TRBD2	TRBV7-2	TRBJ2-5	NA	CASSPSGGVETQYF	TGTGCCAGCAGCCCTTCCGGGGGGGTAGAGACCCAGTACTTC
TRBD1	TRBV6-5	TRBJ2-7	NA	CASSYSGTGDYEQYF	TGTGCCAGCAGTTACTCCGGGACAGGGGACTACGAGCAGTACTTC
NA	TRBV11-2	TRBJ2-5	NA	CASSRGAQETQYF	TGTGCCAGCAGCCGGGGGGCCCAAGAGACCCAGTACTTC
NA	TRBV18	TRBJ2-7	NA	CASSPGASYEQYF	TGTGCCAGCTCACCAGGGGCCAGCTACGAGCAGTACTTC
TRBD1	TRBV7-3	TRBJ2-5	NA	CASSLTGGQETQYF	TGTGCCAGCAGCTTGACAGGGGGCCAAGAGACCCAGTACTTC
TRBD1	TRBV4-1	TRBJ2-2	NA	CASSQEGTGLFLGELFF	TGCGCCAGCAGCCAAGAAGGGACAGGGTTATTCCTCGGGGAGCTGTTTTTT
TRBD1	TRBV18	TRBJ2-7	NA	CASSPHLLIDRDEQYF	TGTGCCAGCTCACCCCACCTCTTGATTGACAGGGACGAGCAGTACTTC
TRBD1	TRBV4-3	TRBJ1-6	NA	CASSQSGQGESPLHF	TGCGCCAGCAGCCAATCGGGACAGGGGGAGTCACCCCTCCACTTT
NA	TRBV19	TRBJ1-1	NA	CASSIQGNTEAFF	TGTGCCAGTAGTATTCAGGGGAACACTGAAGCTTTCTTT
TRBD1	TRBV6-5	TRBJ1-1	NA	CASSYPGTEHTEAFF	TGTGCCAGCAGTTACCCCGGGACAGAACACACTGAAGCTTTCTTT
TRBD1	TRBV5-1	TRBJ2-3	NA	CASYTGSQGADTQYF	TGCGCCAGCTACACCGGGTCCCAGGGGGCAGATACGCAGTATTTT
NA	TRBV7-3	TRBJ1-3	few	CASGTGSSGNTIYF	TGTGCCAGCGGAACAGGGTCCTCTGGAAACACCATATATTTT
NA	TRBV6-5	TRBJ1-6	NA	CASSYQGNSPLHF	TGTGCCAGCAGTTATCAGGGGAATTCACCCCTCCACTTT
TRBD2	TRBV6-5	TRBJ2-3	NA	CASSPGTRYPDTQYF	TGTGCCAGCAGTCCCGGGACTAGGTACCCAGATACGCAGTATTTT
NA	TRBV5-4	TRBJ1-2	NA	CASSPPLYGYTF	TGTGCCAGCAGCCCTCCTCTCTATGGCTACACCTTC
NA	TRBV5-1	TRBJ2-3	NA	CASSLAGTGTDTQYF	TGCGCCAGCAGCTTGGCCGGGACTGGCACAGATACGCAGTATTTT